This is a list of T cell receptor beta chains from one sample in a study of OX40 agonist ivuxolimab in advanced cancers. Only in-frame clones appear in the TCRdb table, and some are missing; sequencing was by immunoSEQ multiplex PCR. The table lists 45,000 to 60,000 clones, 79% of them singletons, with about 2.1% in the top ten. The source material was CD4+ or CD8+ T cells sorted from blood, sampled in a trial of the OX40 agonist ivuxolimab. Source of these receptors: an adult with an advanced solid tumor such as melanoma, head and neck, liver or kidney cancer. Both conserved end residues are part of each CDR3. The order of the fields is D gene, V gene, J gene, clone size, CDR3 DNA, CDR3 protein. D genes are given only for firm matches. Some rows have no size entry. The others give once, few or many, or a class for an expanded clone.

-,TRBV5-1,TRBJ1-1,-,TGCGCCAGCAGCCCATCGACCGACAGGCCACTCGAGGCTGAAGCTTTCTTT,CASSPSTDRPLEAEAFF
-,TRBV5-6,TRBJ1-2,-,TGTGCCAGCAGCCATTCAGGGGTCTATGGCTACACCTTC,CASSHSGVYGYTF
-,TRBV14,TRBJ1-2,-,TGTGCCAGCAGCCAACCCCGGGGGGCCAGGGCCAACTATGGCTACACCTTC,CASSQPRGARANYGYTF
-,TRBV6-5,TRBJ2-7,-,TGTGCCAGCAGTTACGGCCAGGACAAAGGCTACGAGCAGTACTTC,CASSYGQDKGYEQYF
TRBD1,TRBV6-1,TRBJ2-5,-,TGTGCCAGCCTCTCCGGGACAGGGGTTCAAGAGACCCAGTACTTC,CASLSGTGVQETQYF
TRBD2,TRBV19,TRBJ2-3,-,TGTGCCAGTAGGACTAGCGGGCCGCCAAGGAATACGCAGTATTTT,CASRTSGPPRNTQYF
TRBD1,TRBV5-1,TRBJ1-1,-,TGCGCCAGCAGCCCCGGGACAGGGTGGATGAACACTGAAGCTTTCTTT,CASSPGTGWMNTEAFF
TRBD1,TRBV9,TRBJ1-2,-,TGTGCCAGCAGCGTAACAGGGGTCTATGGCTACACCTTC,CASSVTGVYGYTF
TRBD2,TRBV5-1,TRBJ2-2,-,TGCGCCAGCAGCTTGGCGGGAGGTAGTTCCGGGGAGCTGTTTTTT,CASSLAGGSSGELFF
-,TRBV2,TRBJ1-3,-,TGTGCCAGCTCCACCTCTGGAAACACCATATATTTT,CASSTSGNTIYF
TRBD2,TRBV11-3,TRBJ2-1,-,TGTGCCAGCAGCTGGGGGGGACTAGCGGGAACGAGGAATGAGCAGTTCTTC,CASSWGGLAGTRNEQFF
-,TRBV5-8,TRBJ1-2,-,TGTGCCAGCAGCTTGACCAACACTGCGGGCTACACCTTC,CASSLTNTAGYTF
-,TRBV2,TRBJ1-1,-,TGTGCCAGCAGTGAATTGGTGGTGAACACTGAAGCTTTCTTT,CASSELVVNTEAFF
TRBD1,TRBV18,TRBJ1-2,-,TGTGCCAGCTCACCCGGGACAGGCGGTGGCTACACCTTC,CASSPGTGGGYTF
-,TRBV7-2,TRBJ2-5,-,TGTGCCAGCAGCCATAAGACCCTCCAAGAGACCCAGTACTTC,CASSHKTLQETQYF
TRBD1,TRBV25-1,TRBJ1-2,-,TGTGCCAGCAGTGAAGCAAGGACAGGGGGCTACACCTTC,CASSEARTGGYTF
-,TRBV20-1,TRBJ2-3,-,TGCAGTGCCGAGACGACAGATACGCAGTATTTT,CSAETTDTQYF
-,TRBV15,TRBJ2-7,-,TGTGCCACCAGCAGAGGGGGCTGGGGAATCGTCGAGCAGTACTTC,CATSRGGWGIVEQYF
TRBD1,TRBV7-6,TRBJ1-6,-,TGTGCCAGCAGCTTAGGACAGGGTAGTAATTCACCCCTCCACTTT,CASSLGQGSNSPLHF
-,TRBV7-8,TRBJ2-7,-,TGTGCCAGCAGCCCCGCCAGGTTCTCCTACGAGCAGTACTTC,CASSPARFSYEQYF
TRBD1,TRBV7-3,TRBJ2-3,few,TGTGCCAGCAGCTTGGGACAGAGAACAGATACGCAGTATTTT,CASSLGQRTDTQYF
-,TRBV11-3,TRBJ2-7,-,TGTGCCAGCAGCGCCCCATCGGGGGCCCGCTACGAGCAGTACTTC,CASSAPSGARYEQYF
-,TRBV2,TRBJ1-6,-,TGTGCCAGCAGTGGGGGGACGCTGGCCCTCCACTTT,CASSGGTLALHF
TRBD1,TRBV19,TRBJ1-2,-,TGTGCCAGTAGTATTTCAGGGGGCTATGGCTACACCTTC,CASSISGGYGYTF
TRBD1,TRBV28,TRBJ1-1,-,TGTGCCAGCAGTGTCCCGGGACAGGGACGGACTGAAGCTTTCTTT,CASSVPGQGRTEAFF
TRBD2,TRBV6-5,TRBJ2-7,-,TGTGCCAGCAGAGACCCTAGCGGGAGGTCAAACGAGCAGTACTTC,CASRDPSGRSNEQYF
-,TRBV5-6,TRBJ1-2,-,TGTGCCAGCAGCTTGGAGCCCGGGACTAACTATGGCTACACCTTC,CASSLEPGTNYGYTF
-,TRBV11-2,TRBJ2-2,-,TGTGCCAGCAGCAAATGGGGCAGGGTCTCCACCGGGGAGCTGTTTTTT,CASSKWGRVSTGELFF
-,TRBV28,TRBJ1-2,-,TGTGCCAGCAGTTTAGCCTCCAGTCGGGGAGGGACCTTC,CASSLASSRGGTF
-,TRBV6-1,TRBJ2-3,-,TGTGCCAGCAGTGAAACTAGCAATGGGGCAGATACGCAGTATTTT,CASSETSNGADTQYF
TRBD1,TRBV28,TRBJ2-3,few,TGTGCCAGCGGGACAGGGGCTGGAGATACGCAGTATTTT,CASGTGAGDTQYF
-,TRBV11-2,TRBJ2-1,-,TGTGCCAGCAGCTTAGGGAACGGGTGGAATGAGCAGTTCTTC,CASSLGNGWNEQFF
-,TRBV14,TRBJ1-6,-,TGTGCCAGCAGCCAAGATTCCGGCAGCTCCTCCTATAATTCACCCCTCCACTTT,CASSQDSGSSSYNSPLHF
-,TRBV9,TRBJ2-6,-,TGTGCCAGCAGCGTAACGGGATCTGGGGCCAACGTCCTGACTTTC,CASSVTGSGANVLTF
TRBD2,TRBV28,TRBJ2-5,-,TGTGCCAGCAGTTTAGCTGGGACCGGGGGGGAGACCCAGTACTTC,CASSLAGTGGETQYF
-,TRBV7-2,TRBJ1-2,-,TGTGCCAGCAGCCTATCAACCGGGACAAACTATGGCTACACCTTC,CASSLSTGTNYGYTF
-,TRBV7-2,TRBJ1-3,once,TGTGCCAGCAGCCCGGGTCTCATTCCCGGAAACACCATATATTTT,CASSPGLIPGNTIYF
TRBD1,TRBV7-2,TRBJ1-1,-,TGTGCCAGCAGCCCGCGGACAGGGCCAAACACTGAAGCTTTCTTT,CASSPRTGPNTEAFF
-,TRBV6-4,TRBJ1-5,-,TGTGCCAGCTCCTCGGAGGAGGGTCAGCCCCAGCATTTT,CASSSEEGQPQHF
-,TRBV15,TRBJ2-1,-,TGTGCCACCAGCATACCCCACGCGCCCGGGAATCACTACAATGAGCAGTTCTTC,CATSIPHAPGNHYNEQFF
TRBD2,TRBV12-5,TRBJ2-1,once,TGTGCTAGTGGTTTGGGGCTAGCGGGTTACAATGAGCAGTTCTTC,CASGLGLAGYNEQFF
-,TRBV6-4,TRBJ2-3,-,TGTGCCCCTCAGCCTAACTTTAGCACAGATACGCAGTATTTT,CAPQPNFSTDTQYF
-,TRBV7-2,TRBJ1-2,-,TGTGCCAGCAGCTTTTATAGGGGGGTAGGAGCTAACTATGGCTACACCTTC,CASSFYRGVGANYGYTF
TRBD1,TRBV7-2,TRBJ2-7,-,TGTGCCAGCAGCTGGGGACAGCCTAGAACCTACGAGCAGTACTTC,CASSWGQPRTYEQYF
-,TRBV5-8,TRBJ2-7,few,TGTGCCAGCAGTCAAATGGTCAGGGCGTACGAGCAGTACTTC,CASSQMVRAYEQYF
-,TRBV5-1,TRBJ2-1,-,TGCGCCAGCAGCTTGGACGGACCCGGAGGTAATGAGCAGTTCTTC,CASSLDGPGGNEQFF
-,TRBV19,TRBJ2-3,few,TGTGCCAGTCAACTTAGGGATACGCAGTATTTT,CASQLRDTQYF